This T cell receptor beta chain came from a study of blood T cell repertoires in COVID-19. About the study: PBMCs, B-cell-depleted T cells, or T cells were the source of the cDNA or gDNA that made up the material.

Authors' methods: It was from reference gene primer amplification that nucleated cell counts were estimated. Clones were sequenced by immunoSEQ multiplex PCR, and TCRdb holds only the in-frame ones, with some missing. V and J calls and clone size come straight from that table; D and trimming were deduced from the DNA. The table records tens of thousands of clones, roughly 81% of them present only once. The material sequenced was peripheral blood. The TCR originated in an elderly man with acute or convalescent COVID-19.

The CDR3 DNA reads as TGTGCCAGCAGTCCGGCCGGACAGGCCTATGGCTACACCTTC. Translation: CASSPAGQAYGYTF. The V call is TRBV28, the J call TRBJ1-2; 7 positions agree with TRBD1. The germline gives CDR1 MDHEN, CDR2 SYDVKM. This CDR3 has 14 residues. Losses at the gene ends were 5 bases for V and 4 bases for J; bases not matched to a gene: 7.